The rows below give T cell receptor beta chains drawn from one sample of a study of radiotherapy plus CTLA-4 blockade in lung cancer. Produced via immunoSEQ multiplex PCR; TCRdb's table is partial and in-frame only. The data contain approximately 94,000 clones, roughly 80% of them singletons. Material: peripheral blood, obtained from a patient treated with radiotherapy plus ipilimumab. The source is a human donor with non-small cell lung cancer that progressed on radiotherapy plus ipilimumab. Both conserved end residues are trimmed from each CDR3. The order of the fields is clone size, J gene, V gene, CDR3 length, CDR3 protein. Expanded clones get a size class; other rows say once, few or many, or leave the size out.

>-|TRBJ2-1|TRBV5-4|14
ASSLDWLAGGREQF
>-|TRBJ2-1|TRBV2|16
ASSVRTSGRASYNEQF
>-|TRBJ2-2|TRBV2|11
ASKAGVAGELF
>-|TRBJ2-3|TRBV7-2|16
ASSLGLTSGGSTDTQY
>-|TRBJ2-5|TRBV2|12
AITPTTGLGTQY
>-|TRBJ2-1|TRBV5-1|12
ASRGTGPRNEQF
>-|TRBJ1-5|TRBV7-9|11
ASSLEKWQPQH
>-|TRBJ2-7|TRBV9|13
ASSGGSGSGYEQY
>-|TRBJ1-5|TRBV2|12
ASSLGRDNQPQH
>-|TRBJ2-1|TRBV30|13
AWSVGGFSKGEQF
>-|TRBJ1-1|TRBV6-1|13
ASSERGQSNSEAF
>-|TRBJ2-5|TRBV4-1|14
ASSQDLRERWETQY
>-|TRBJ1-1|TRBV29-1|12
SAEEGGWDTEAF
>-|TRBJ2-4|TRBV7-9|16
ASSLGQESLRAKNIQY
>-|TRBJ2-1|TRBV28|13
ASSAGTSGDNEQF
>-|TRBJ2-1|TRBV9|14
ASSPFSGNSYNEQF
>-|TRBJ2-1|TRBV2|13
ASSPRDRGIGEQF
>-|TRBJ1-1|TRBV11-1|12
ASSYTGTNTEAF
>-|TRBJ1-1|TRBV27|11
ASSLRGNTEAF
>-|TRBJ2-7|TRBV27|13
ASSPSPGNSYEQY
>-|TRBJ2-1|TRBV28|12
ASSVAGGVAEQF
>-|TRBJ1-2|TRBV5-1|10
ASRGLRDGYT
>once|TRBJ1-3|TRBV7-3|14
ASSLAPGLGGNTIY
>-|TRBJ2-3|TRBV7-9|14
ASSLKGADSTDTQY
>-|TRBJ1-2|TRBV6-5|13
ASSYPIAQGVGYT
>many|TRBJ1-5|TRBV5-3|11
ARSAQGDQPQH
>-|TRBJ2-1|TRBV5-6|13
ASSDGTSELNEQF
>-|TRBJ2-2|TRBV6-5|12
ASRTPGRGGELF
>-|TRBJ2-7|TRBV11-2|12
ASSFYGGDYEQY
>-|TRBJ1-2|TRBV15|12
ATSREPQTYGYT
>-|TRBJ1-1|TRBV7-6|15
ASSPNVGQGAITEAF
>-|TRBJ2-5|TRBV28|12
ASSLPLGQETQY
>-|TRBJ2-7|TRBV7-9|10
ASSLLGQSTN
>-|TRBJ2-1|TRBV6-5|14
ASSYSVNWRANEQF
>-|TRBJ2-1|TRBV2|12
ASSEVAGGTEQF
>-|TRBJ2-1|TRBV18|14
ASSPTGGRGYNEQF
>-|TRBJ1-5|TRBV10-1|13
ASSPAVDSNQPQH